Following are 2 T cell receptor beta chains from one sample sequenced in a study of CD8 T cells in Susac syndrome. With random hexamers, roughly 0.45 to 1 ug RNA was reverse transcribed. TCRdb called the immunoSEQ multiplex PCR reads again in MiXCR, with one record for every CDR3 protein. Among roughly 200,000 distinct CDR3 sequences listed, 85% to 95% were seen once. The sequencing input was CD4+ T cells from PBMCs. All receptors derive from a human donor with Susac syndrome.

The chain employs TRBV7-2 and TRBJ1-2, with a tentative D call TRBD1 (6 bases). The germline V gene has CDR1 SGHTA and CDR2 FQGNSA. With 2 bases removed from V and 6 bases from J, the gap between germline ends came to 13 bases. The CDR3 is made up of 14 amino acids. CDR3 sequence reads: CASSLTSGVDGYTF. The DNA for the CDR3 is TGTGCCAGCAGCTTAACCTCAGGGGTGGATGGCTACACCTTC.

The chain recombines TRBV2 with TRBJ1-6; D may be TRBD1 (6 bases). The germline V gene has CDR1 SNHLY and CDR2 FYNNEI. The V and J ends lost 1 base and 7 bases respectively, with 11 bases between them. This CDR3 has 15 residues. CDR3 protein: CASSEGRGRNSPLHF. CDR3 nucleotides: TGTGCCAGCAGTGAAGGCAGGGGAAGAAATTCACCCCTCCACTTT. Supplemented by reference TRBV2 and TRBJ1-6, the full variable domain reads EPEVTQTPSHQVTQMGQEVILRCVPISNHLYFYWYRQILGQKVEFLVSFYNNEISEKSEIFDDQFSVERPDGSNFTLKIRSTKLEDSAMYFCASSEGRGRNSPLHFGNGTRLTVT.